This TCR beta chain stems from a study of CD8 T cells in Susac syndrome. The overall study: When blood was drawn, patients with Susac syndrome were on intravenous immunoglobulin alone, on corticosteroids, or therapy-naive.

The RNA, about 0.5 to 1 ug, was put through reverse transcription using random hexamers. MiXCR, applied by TCRdb to the immunoSEQ multiplex PCR reads, yields one record per CDR3 protein. The data contain approximately 180,000 distinct CDR3 sequences, roughly 90% of them singletons. Between the trimmed V and J ends, which lost 3 bases and 0 bases, there was a span of 9 bases. The CDR3 spans 14 residues. Germline assignment: CDR1 SGHTA and CDR2 FQGNSA. The chain links TRBV7-2 to TRBJ2-7; no clear D. The sequence was obtained from a human donor with Susac syndrome. The source material was CD4+ T cells from PBMCs. The CDR3 DNA sequence: TGTGCCAGCAGCTTCGTGACGGACTCCTACGAGCAGTACTTC. This gives the protein CASSFVTDSYEQYF.